A single TCR beta chain is shown here with its context. This record belongs to a study of technical replicates of blood from a few donors. TCRdb's copy holds only in-frame clones and misses some; the assay was immunoSEQ multiplex PCR. The sample comprises over 75,000 clones, approximately 96% of which are singletons, and almost 0.3% rests with the top ten. The CDR3 extends over 13 amino acids. Per the germline V gene, CDR1 is SGHDT and CDR2 is YYEEEE. The ends were cut back, 3 bases at V and 8 bases at J, with 14 bases in the middle. The sample was T cells isolated from PBMCs. The gene calls are TRBV5-6 and TRBJ1-1, with D unclear. The sequence was obtained from a human donor in good health. The CDR3 spells CASSSTREEEAFF. Here the CDR3 DNA reads TGTGCCAGCAGCTCCACTAGAGAGGAGGAAGCTTTCTTT. The full variable domain, rest sourced from reference TRBV5-6 and TRBJ1-1, is DAGVTQSPTHLIKTRGQQVTLRCSPKSGHDTVSWYQQALGQGPQFIFQYYEEEERQRGNFPDRFSGHQFPNYSSELNVNALLLGDSALYLCASSSTREEEAFFGQGTRLTVV.